This note documents a single T cell receptor (beta chain) sequence. The data were obtained in a study of cytomegalovirus exposure and HLA in healthy donors. The CDR3 length is 11 residues. Germline CDR1 is ENHRY and CDR2 is SYGVKD. V shed 6 bases and J shed 6 bases, with 6 bases lying between them. With 60 Vbeta and 13 Jbeta primers, the PCR was carried out. Clones were sequenced by immunoSEQ multiplex PCR, and TCRdb holds only the in-frame ones, with some missing. This sample's table has over 100,000 clones. Sequenced: PBMCs. This TCR was recovered from a woman aged 40 to 55 in good health and CMV-seropositive. V is TRBV10-3 and J is TRBJ2-1; D call uncertain. The CDR3 region has the DNA TGTGCCATCAGCCCATCCAATGAGCAGTTCTTC. It encodes CAISPSNEQFF.